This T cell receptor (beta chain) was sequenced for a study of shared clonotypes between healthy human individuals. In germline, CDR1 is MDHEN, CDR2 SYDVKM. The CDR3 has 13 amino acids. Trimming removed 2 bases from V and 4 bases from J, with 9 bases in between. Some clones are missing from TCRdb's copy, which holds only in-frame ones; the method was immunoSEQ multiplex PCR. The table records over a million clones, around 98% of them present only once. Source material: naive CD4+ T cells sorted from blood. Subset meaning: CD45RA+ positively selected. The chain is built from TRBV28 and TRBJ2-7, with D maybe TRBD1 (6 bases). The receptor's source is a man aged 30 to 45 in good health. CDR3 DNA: TGTGCCAGCAGTTTAGTGGGACAATACGAGCAGTACTTC. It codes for CASSLVGQYEQYF.